The present TCR beta chain was sequenced within a study of siplizumab effects on memory and regulatory T cells. Turning to this clone: Its antigen is not identified.

The trim removed 5 bases at V and 3 bases at J, leaving 5 bases unmatched. The CDR3 loop spans 15 amino acids. Germline-derived CDR1 and CDR2 are LNHDA and SQIVND (reference sequence). General study findings and limits: Siplizumab cultures yielded proliferating Tregs whose suppressive function was not confirmed. With siplizumab, Treg-derived clones averaged approximately 69% of mappable alloreactive CD4+ clones, versus 26.9% in controls. Naive T cells were seen as more diverse than memory cells and as major alloresponse contributors.

Every sample had some 100,000 of its TCR templates assayed. The assay was immunoSEQ multiplex PCR, and TCRdb's table has in-frame clones only and misses some. This sample has roughly 50,000 clones, with over 75% found just once. V and J are TRBV19 and TRBJ2-7; the match to TRBD2 covers 12 bases. Sequenced sample: naive CD8+ T cells sorted from blood. The origin of this receptor is a human donor in good health. CDR3 sequence (DNA): TGTGCCAGTAGTCAAACTAGCGGGGGGTACTACGAGCAGTACTTC. Translated: CASSQTSGGYYEQYF.